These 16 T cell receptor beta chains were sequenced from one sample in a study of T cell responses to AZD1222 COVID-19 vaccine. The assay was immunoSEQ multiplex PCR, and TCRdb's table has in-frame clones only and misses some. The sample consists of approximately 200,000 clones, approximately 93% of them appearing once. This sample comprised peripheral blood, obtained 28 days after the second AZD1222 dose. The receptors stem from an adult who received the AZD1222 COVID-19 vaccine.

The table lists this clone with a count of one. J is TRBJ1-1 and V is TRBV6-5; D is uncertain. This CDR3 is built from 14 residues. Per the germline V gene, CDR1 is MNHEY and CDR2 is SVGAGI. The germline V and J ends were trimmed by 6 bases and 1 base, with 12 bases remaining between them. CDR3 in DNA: TGTGCCAGCAGGTACAGAGGTGGGAACACTGAAGCTTTCTTT. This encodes CASRYRGGNTEAFF.

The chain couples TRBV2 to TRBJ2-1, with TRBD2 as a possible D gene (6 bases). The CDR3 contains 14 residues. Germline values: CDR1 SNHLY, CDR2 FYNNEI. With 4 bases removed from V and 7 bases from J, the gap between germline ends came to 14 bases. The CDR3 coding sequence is TGTGCCAGCAGTGTCTTGGCAGGGAGGAATGAGCAGTTCTTC. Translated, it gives CASSVLAGRNEQFF.

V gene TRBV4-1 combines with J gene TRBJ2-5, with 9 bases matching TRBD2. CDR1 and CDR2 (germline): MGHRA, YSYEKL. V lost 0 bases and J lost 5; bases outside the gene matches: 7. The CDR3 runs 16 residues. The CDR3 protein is CASSQDPAGGPETQYF. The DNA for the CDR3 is TGCGCCAGCAGCCAAGATCCGGCGGGAGGGCCGGAGACCCAGTACTTC.

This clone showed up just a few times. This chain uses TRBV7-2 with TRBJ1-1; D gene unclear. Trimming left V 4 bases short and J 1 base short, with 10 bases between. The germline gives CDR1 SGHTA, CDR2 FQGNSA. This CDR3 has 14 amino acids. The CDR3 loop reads CASSSLPSNTEAFF. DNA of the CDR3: TGTGCCAGCAGCTCCTTACCTTCGAACACTGAAGCTTTCTTT.

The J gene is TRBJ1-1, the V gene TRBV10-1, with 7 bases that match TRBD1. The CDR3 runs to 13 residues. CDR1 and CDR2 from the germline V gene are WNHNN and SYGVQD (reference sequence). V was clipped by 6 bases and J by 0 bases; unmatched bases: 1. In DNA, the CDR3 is TGCGCCAGCAGAACAGGGGTGAACACTGAAGCTTTCTTT. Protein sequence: CASRTGVNTEAFF.

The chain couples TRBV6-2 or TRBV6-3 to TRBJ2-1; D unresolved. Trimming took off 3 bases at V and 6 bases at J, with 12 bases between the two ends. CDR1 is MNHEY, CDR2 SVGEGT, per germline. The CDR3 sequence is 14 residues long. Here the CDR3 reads CASSYDSIINEQFF. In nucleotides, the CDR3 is TGTGCCAGCAGTTATGATAGTATTATCAATGAGCAGTTCTTC.

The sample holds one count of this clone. The CDR3 bases are TGTGCCACCAGCAGAGGGTGGGGTAAAGGACAGACTGAAGCTTTCTTT. This translates into CATSRGWGKGQTEAFF. The chain has TRBV15 and TRBJ1-1; perhaps TRBD1 as D (6 bases). This CDR3 contains 16 residues. Germline CDR1 reads LNHNV; CDR2 reads YYDKDF (reference sequence). The V end lost 1 base, the J end lost 5 bases, and 17 bases lay between the germline ends.

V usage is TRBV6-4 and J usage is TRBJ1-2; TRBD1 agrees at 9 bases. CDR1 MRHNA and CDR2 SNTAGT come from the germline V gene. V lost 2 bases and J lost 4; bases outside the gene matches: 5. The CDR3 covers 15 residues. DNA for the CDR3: TGTGCCAGCAGTGACCCGGGACAGGGTATCTATGGCTACACCTTC. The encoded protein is CASSDPGQGIYGYTF.

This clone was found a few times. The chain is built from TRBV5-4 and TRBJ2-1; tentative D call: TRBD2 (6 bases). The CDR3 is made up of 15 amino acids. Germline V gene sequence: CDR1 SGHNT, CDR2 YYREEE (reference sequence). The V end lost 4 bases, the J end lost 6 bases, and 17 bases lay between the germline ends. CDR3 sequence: CASSRGGGGPNEQFF. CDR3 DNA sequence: TGTGCCAGCAGCCGAGGAGGAGGAGGGCCCAATGAGCAGTTCTTC.

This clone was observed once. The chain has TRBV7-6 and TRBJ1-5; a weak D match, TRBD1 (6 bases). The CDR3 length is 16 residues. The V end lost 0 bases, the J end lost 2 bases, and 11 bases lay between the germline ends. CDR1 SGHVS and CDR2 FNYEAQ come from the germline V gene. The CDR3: CASSLAQGIGNQPQHF. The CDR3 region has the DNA TGTGCCAGCAGCTTAGCACAGGGTATAGGCAATCAGCCCCAGCATTTT.

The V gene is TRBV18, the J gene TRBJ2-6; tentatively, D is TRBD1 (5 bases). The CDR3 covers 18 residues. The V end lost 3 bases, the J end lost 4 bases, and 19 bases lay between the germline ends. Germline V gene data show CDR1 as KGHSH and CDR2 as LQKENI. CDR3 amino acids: CASSPTVGQTTGANVLTF. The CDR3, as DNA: TGTGCCAGCTCACCGACCGTGGGGCAAACGACCGGGGCCAACGTCCTGACTTTC. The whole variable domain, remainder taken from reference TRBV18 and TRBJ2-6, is NAGVMQNPRHLVRRRGQEARLRCSPMKGHSHVYWYRQLPEEGLKFMVYLQKENIIDESGMPKERFSAEFPKEGPSILRIQQVVRGDSAAYFCASSPTVGQTTGANVLTFGAGSRLTVL.

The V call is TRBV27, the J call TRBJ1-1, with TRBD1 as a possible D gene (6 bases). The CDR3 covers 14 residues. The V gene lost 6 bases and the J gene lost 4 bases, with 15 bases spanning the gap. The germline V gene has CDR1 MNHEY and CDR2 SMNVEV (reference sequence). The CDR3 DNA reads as TGTGCCAGCAGCCTACAGGGTGTGAGCACTGAAGCTTTCTTT. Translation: CASSLQGVSTEAFF.

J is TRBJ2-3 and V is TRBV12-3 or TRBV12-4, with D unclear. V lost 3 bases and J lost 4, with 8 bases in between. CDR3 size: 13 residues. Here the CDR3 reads CASSLRQADTQYF. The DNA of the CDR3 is TGTGCCAGCAGTTTGCGGCAGGCAGATACGCAGTATTTT.

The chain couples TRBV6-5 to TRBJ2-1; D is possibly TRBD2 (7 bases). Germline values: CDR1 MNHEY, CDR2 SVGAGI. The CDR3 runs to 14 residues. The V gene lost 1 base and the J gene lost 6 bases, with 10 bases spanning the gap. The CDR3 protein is CASSYYGGPNEQFF. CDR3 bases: TGTGCCAGCAGTTACTACGGGGGGCCCAATGAGCAGTTCTTC.

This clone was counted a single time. The CDR3 here is CASNGRDYGYTF. CDR3 in DNA: TGTGCCAGCAATGGGAGGGACTATGGCTACACCTTC. V gene TRBV28 combines with J gene TRBJ1-2; D is unresolved. The CDR3 contains 12 residues. Germline assignment: CDR1 MDHEN and CDR2 SYDVKM. V was trimmed by 7 bases and J by 3 bases, leaving 9 bases between them.

CDR3 loop: CASSDPGTGINYGYTF. The DNA for the CDR3 is TGTGCCAGCAGCGACCCCGGGACAGGGATAAACTATGGCTACACCTTC. This sequence joins TRBV9 and TRBJ1-2; 9 nucleotides agree with TRBD1. This CDR3 is built from 16 residues. Germline assignment: CDR1 SGDLS and CDR2 YYNGEE. The ends lost 3 bases at V and 2 bases at J; junction bases unmatched: 8.